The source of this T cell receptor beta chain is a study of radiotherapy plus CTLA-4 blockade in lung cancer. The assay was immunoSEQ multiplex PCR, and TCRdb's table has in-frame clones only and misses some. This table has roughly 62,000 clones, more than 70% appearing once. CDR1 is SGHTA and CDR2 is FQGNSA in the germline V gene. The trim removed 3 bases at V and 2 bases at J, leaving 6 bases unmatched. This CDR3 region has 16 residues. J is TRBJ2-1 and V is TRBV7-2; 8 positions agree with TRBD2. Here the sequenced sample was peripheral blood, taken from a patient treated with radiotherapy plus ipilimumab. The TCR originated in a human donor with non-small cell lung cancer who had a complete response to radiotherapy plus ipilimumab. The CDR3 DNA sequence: TGTGCCAGCAGCTTCGTTAGCGGGAACCCCTACAATGAGCAGTTCTTC. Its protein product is CASSFVSGNPYNEQFF. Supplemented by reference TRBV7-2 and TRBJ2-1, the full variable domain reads GAGVSQSPSNKVTEKGKDVELRCDPISGHTALYWYRQSLGQGLEFLIYFQGNSAPDKSGLPSDRFSAERTGGSVSTLTIQRTQQEDSAVYLCASSFVSGNPYNEQFFGPGTRLTVL.